A selection of T cell receptor beta chains follows, all from one sample in a study of blood T cell repertoires in COVID-19. Assay: immunoSEQ multiplex PCR; the TCRdb copy retains only in-frame clones and omits some. The table shows some 230,000 clones, with almost 85% occurring only once. The sample taken for sequencing was PBMCs or T cells enriched from blood (not recorded which). The origin of the receptors is a man aged 40-50 years who had recovered from COVID-19. Each CDR3 is given with its conserved first and last residue. The D gene is left open where the match is weak. Part of the rows lack a size; the others show once, few, many or a class for expanded clones.

v_gene: TRBV10-1; d_gene: TRBD2; len: 18; j_gene: TRBJ2-1; abundance: -; CDR3nt: TGCGCCAGCAGTGACGCCCGGGCTAGCGGGAGAGTCGTCAATGAGCAGTTCTTC; CDR3aa: CASSDARASGRVVNEQFF
v_gene: TRBV28; d_gene: TRBD1; len: 14; j_gene: TRBJ1-2; abundance: -; CDR3nt: TGTGCCAGCACCCGTGACAGGGGGCCTTATGGCTACACCTTC; CDR3aa: CASTRDRGPYGYTF
v_gene: TRBV5-4; d_gene: -; len: 14; j_gene: TRBJ2-5; abundance: -; CDR3nt: TGTGCCAGCAGCTTGAGTCGTGTGGAGGAGACCCAGTACTTC; CDR3aa: CASSLSRVEETQYF
v_gene: TRBV6-1; d_gene: TRBD1; len: 15; j_gene: TRBJ2-5; abundance: -; CDR3nt: TGTGCCAGCAGTGAGGACAGGGGGTATCGAGAGACCCAGTACTTC; CDR3aa: CASSEDRGYRETQYF
v_gene: TRBV3-1/TRBV3-2; d_gene: -; len: 17; j_gene: TRBJ1-6; abundance: -; CDR3nt: TGTGCCAGCAGCCAAGATACGAGCGGGGGCTCCTATTCACCCCTCCACTTT; CDR3aa: CASSQDTSGGSYSPLHF
v_gene: TRBV5-1; d_gene: -; len: 16; j_gene: TRBJ2-7; abundance: -; CDR3nt: TGCGCCAGCAGCCCCACCGACAGCAGGTACACCTACGAGCAGTACTTC; CDR3aa: CASSPTDSRYTYEQYF
v_gene: TRBV21-1; d_gene: -; len: 15; j_gene: TRBJ2-7; abundance: -; CDR3nt: TGTGCCAGCAGCAAAGCGGTAGCCAGGGCCTACGAGCAGTACTTC; CDR3aa: CASSKAVARAYEQYF
v_gene: TRBV7-9; d_gene: TRBD1; len: 14; j_gene: TRBJ1-1; abundance: -; CDR3nt: TGTGCCAGCAGTCGACAGGGGCCGAACACTGAAGCTTTCTTT; CDR3aa: CASSRQGPNTEAFF
v_gene: TRBV30; d_gene: -; len: 15; j_gene: TRBJ1-1; abundance: -; CDR3nt: TGTGCCTGGAGTGGTAGCGGGGCGATGAACACTGAAGCTTTCTTT; CDR3aa: CAWSGSGAMNTEAFF
v_gene: TRBV7-9; d_gene: -; len: 13; j_gene: TRBJ2-5; abundance: -; CDR3nt: TGTGCCAGCAGCCGGAGGTTGGGAGAGACCCAGTACTTC; CDR3aa: CASSRRLGETQYF
v_gene: TRBV28; d_gene: -; len: 14; j_gene: TRBJ2-5; abundance: -; CDR3nt: TGTGCCAGCAGTTCTCCAGCGGAGGGAGAGACCCAGTACTTC; CDR3aa: CASSSPAEGETQYF
v_gene: TRBV19; d_gene: -; len: 14; j_gene: TRBJ1-2; abundance: once; CDR3nt: TGTGCCAGTAGTACTCTGGCACCAAACTATGGCTACACCTTC; CDR3aa: CASSTLAPNYGYTF
v_gene: TRBV9; d_gene: -; len: 13; j_gene: TRBJ1-2; abundance: -; CDR3nt: TGTGCCAGCAGCGTAGGGGGGGGCTATGGCTACACCTTC; CDR3aa: CASSVGGGYGYTF
v_gene: TRBV5-1; d_gene: -; len: 15; j_gene: TRBJ2-5; abundance: -; CDR3nt: TGCGCCAGCAGCTTGTTCCCGGCGGCCCAAGAGACCCAGTACTTC; CDR3aa: CASSLFPAAQETQYF
v_gene: TRBV4-3; d_gene: -; len: 13; j_gene: TRBJ2-5; abundance: -; CDR3nt: TGCGCCAGCAGCCAAGATAGATCGGAGACCCAGTACTTC; CDR3aa: CASSQDRSETQYF
v_gene: TRBV5-1; d_gene: -; len: 14; j_gene: TRBJ1-1; abundance: few; CDR3nt: TGCGCCAGCAGCTTGGATGGGGCTAACACTGAAGCTTTCTTT; CDR3aa: CASSLDGANTEAFF
v_gene: TRBV28; d_gene: TRBD2; len: 14; j_gene: TRBJ2-5; abundance: -; CDR3nt: TGTGCCAGCAGCCAGACTAGCTCCCAAGAGACCCAGTACTTC; CDR3aa: CASSQTSSQETQYF
v_gene: TRBV24-1; d_gene: -; len: 15; j_gene: TRBJ2-1; abundance: -; CDR3nt: TGTGCCACCAGTGATTTTCGGAGCTCCTACAATGAGCAGTTCTTC; CDR3aa: CATSDFRSSYNEQFF
v_gene: TRBV19; d_gene: TRBD2; len: 14; j_gene: TRBJ2-2; abundance: -; CDR3nt: TGTGCCAGTATGGTGCTAGCGGGCACCGGGGAGCTGTTTTTT; CDR3aa: CASMVLAGTGELFF
v_gene: TRBV3-1/TRBV3-2; d_gene: -; len: 15; j_gene: TRBJ2-7; abundance: -; CDR3nt: TGTGCCAGCAGCTCGGCGGATACAATCTCCTACGAGCAGTACTTC; CDR3aa: CASSSADTISYEQYF
v_gene: TRBV7-2; d_gene: TRBD2; len: 15; j_gene: TRBJ2-1; abundance: -; CDR3nt: TGTGCCAGCAACGCCCTAGCGGGAGGCGGGAATGAGCAGTTCTTC; CDR3aa: CASNALAGGGNEQFF
v_gene: TRBV5-1; d_gene: TRBD1; len: 14; j_gene: TRBJ1-3; abundance: -; CDR3nt: TGCGCCAGCAGCCTGGGACAGCATGGAAACACCATATATTTT; CDR3aa: CASSLGQHGNTIYF
v_gene: TRBV7-3; d_gene: -; len: 13; j_gene: TRBJ1-1; abundance: few; CDR3nt: TGTGCCAGCACCCTGGACCGGGGAACTGAAGCTTTCTTT; CDR3aa: CASTLDRGTEAFF
v_gene: TRBV5-1; d_gene: -; len: 14; j_gene: TRBJ1-1; abundance: -; CDR3nt: TGCGCCAGCAGCTTGGGATCGGGCCAGGGAAGAGCTTTCTTT; CDR3aa: CASSLGSGQGRAFF
v_gene: TRBV5-1; d_gene: -; len: 15; j_gene: TRBJ1-6; abundance: -; CDR3nt: TGCGCCAGCAGCTTGGAACCGCTCGCGAATTCACCCCTCCACTTT; CDR3aa: CASSLEPLANSPLHF
v_gene: TRBV28; d_gene: TRBD2; len: 15; j_gene: TRBJ2-7; abundance: -; CDR3nt: TGTGCCAGCAGCTCCCTTAGCGGGGGCCCCTACGAGCAGTACTTC; CDR3aa: CASSSLSGGPYEQYF
v_gene: TRBV19; d_gene: -; len: 13; j_gene: TRBJ1-4; abundance: -; CDR3nt: TGTGCCAGTAGTATCCCCTCTAGGGAAAAACTGTTTTTT; CDR3aa: CASSIPSREKLFF
v_gene: TRBV5-6; d_gene: -; len: 15; j_gene: TRBJ1-3; abundance: -; CDR3nt: TGTGCCAGCAGCTTGGTCAGGGGTACAGGAAACACCATATATTTT; CDR3aa: CASSLVRGTGNTIYF
v_gene: TRBV7-9; d_gene: TRBD2; len: 14; j_gene: TRBJ2-3; abundance: once; CDR3nt: TGTGCCAGCAGCTTACATACTAGCGGGAGTGCGCAGTATTTT; CDR3aa: CASSLHTSGSAQYF
v_gene: TRBV30; d_gene: -; len: 13; j_gene: TRBJ1-3; abundance: -; CDR3nt: TGTGCCTGGAGTGGAGGACTGCGAAACACCATATATTTT; CDR3aa: CAWSGGLRNTIYF
v_gene: TRBV7-3; d_gene: TRBD1; len: 14; j_gene: TRBJ2-5; abundance: -; CDR3nt: TGTGCCAGCAGCCAAGACAGGGATCAAGAGACCCAGTACTTC; CDR3aa: CASSQDRDQETQYF
v_gene: TRBV11-1; d_gene: -; len: 15; j_gene: TRBJ1-3; abundance: -; CDR3nt: TGTGCCAGCAGCCCGGTGGGCCACTCTGGAAACACCATATATTTT; CDR3aa: CASSPVGHSGNTIYF
v_gene: TRBV7-9; d_gene: TRBD2; len: 14; j_gene: TRBJ2-5; abundance: -; CDR3nt: TGTGCCAGCAGCTTTGGGGGAGGGGAGGAGACCCAGTACTTC; CDR3aa: CASSFGGGEETQYF
v_gene: TRBV6-5; d_gene: TRBD1; len: 13; j_gene: TRBJ1-2; abundance: -; CDR3nt: TGTGCCAGCAGAAACAGGGGGGCCCTTGGTTGGACCTTC; CDR3aa: CASRNRGALGWTF
v_gene: TRBV10-3; d_gene: -; len: 12; j_gene: TRBJ1-6; abundance: -; CDR3nt: TGTGCCATCAGTGACGGGGGTAGGGCCCTCCACTTT; CDR3aa: CAISDGGRALHF
v_gene: TRBV4-3; d_gene: -; len: 14; j_gene: TRBJ1-2; abundance: once; CDR3nt: TGCGCCAGCAGCCTACAAGGGCAGGGCTATGGCTACACCTTC; CDR3aa: CASSLQGQGYGYTF
v_gene: TRBV24-1; d_gene: -; len: 16; j_gene: TRBJ1-2; abundance: few; CDR3nt: TGTGCCACTGCCGGGCGCGGAGGGAGTCACGGGGGTGGCTACACCTTC; CDR3aa: CATAGRGGSHGGGYTF
v_gene: TRBV5-4; d_gene: -; len: 15; j_gene: TRBJ2-1; abundance: once; CDR3nt: TGTGCCAGCAGCTCAGGAGGGCGAACTGCGAATGAGCAGTTCTTC; CDR3aa: CASSSGGRTANEQFF
v_gene: TRBV20-1; d_gene: -; len: 10; j_gene: TRBJ2-7; abundance: -; CDR3nt: TGCAGTGCTAGTCCCGGGGAGCAGTACTTC; CDR3aa: CSASPGEQYF
v_gene: TRBV24-1; d_gene: TRBD2; len: 16; j_gene: TRBJ2-1; abundance: -; CDR3nt: TGTGCCACCAGTGATCCTAGCGGGGGGACCTACAATGAGCAGTTCTTC; CDR3aa: CATSDPSGGTYNEQFF
v_gene: TRBV12-5; d_gene: TRBD1; len: 13; j_gene: TRBJ1-5; abundance: -; CDR3nt: TGTGCTAGTGGTCTCCAGGGGGATCAGCCCCAGCATTTT; CDR3aa: CASGLQGDQPQHF
v_gene: TRBV2; d_gene: TRBD1; len: 14; j_gene: TRBJ1-1; abundance: -; CDR3nt: TGTGCCAGCGCCACAGGGGTCTTGCTGACTGAAGCTTTCTTT; CDR3aa: CASATGVLLTEAFF
v_gene: TRBV2; d_gene: -; len: 14; j_gene: TRBJ1-5; abundance: few; CDR3nt: TGTGCCAGCAGCCATACAGGGAACCTAGAGCCCCAGCATTTT; CDR3aa: CASSHTGNLEPQHF
v_gene: TRBV5-1; d_gene: -; len: 16; j_gene: TRBJ2-2; abundance: -; CDR3nt: TGCGCCAGCAGCCCGGATGGACATACGGTCGCCGGGGAGCTGTTTTTT; CDR3aa: CASSPDGHTVAGELFF
v_gene: TRBV5-4; d_gene: TRBD1; len: 15; j_gene: TRBJ2-7; abundance: -; CDR3nt: TGTGCCAGCAGCCGCATGGGACAGGGGGCAGACGAGCAGTACTTC; CDR3aa: CASSRMGQGADEQYF
v_gene: TRBV29-1; d_gene: TRBD2; len: 14; j_gene: TRBJ2-1; abundance: -; CDR3nt: TGCAGCGCAGAACCCCCTAGCGGGATCAATGAGCAGTTCTTC; CDR3aa: CSAEPPSGINEQFF
v_gene: TRBV7-3; d_gene: -; len: 14; j_gene: TRBJ2-7; abundance: -; CDR3nt: TGTGCCAGCAGCCCCCAGGGCCGGGGGAACGAGCAGTACTTC; CDR3aa: CASSPQGRGNEQYF
v_gene: TRBV23-1; d_gene: -; len: 15; j_gene: TRBJ1-6; abundance: -; CDR3nt: TGCGCCAGCAGTCTAACAATGGGGGGTAAATCACCCCTCCACTTT; CDR3aa: CASSLTMGGKSPLHF
v_gene: TRBV28; d_gene: TRBD1; len: 14; j_gene: TRBJ1-2; abundance: -; CDR3nt: TGTGCCAGCAGTTTAGGGGGGACAGGGGATGGCTACACCTTC; CDR3aa: CASSLGGTGDGYTF
v_gene: TRBV5-1; d_gene: TRBD1; len: 16; j_gene: TRBJ2-2; abundance: -; CDR3nt: TGCGCCAGCAGCTTGGAAAGGGGACAGTCCACCGGGGAGCTGTTTTTT; CDR3aa: CASSLERGQSTGELFF
v_gene: TRBV27; d_gene: -; len: 10; j_gene: TRBJ2-5; abundance: -; CDR3nt: TGTGCCAGCACCTCCGGAGCCCAGTACTTC; CDR3aa: CASTSGAQYF